This entry features one T cell receptor beta chain sequence. Its antigen is not identified. This entry comes from a study of blood T cells in healthy people across ages. Through a sample-barcoded 5' primer and a J-beta primer mix, a second PCR was run for roughly 7 to 11 cycles. In TCRdb, the 5' RACE reads were re-called with MiXCR into one record per CDR3 protein. Of roughly 1.4 million distinct CDR3 sequences in the sample, roughly 60% were seen once. Study conclusions and caveats: The fall in TCR beta diversity per million T cells was roughly linear with age.

The sample was blood. The clonotype comes from a man younger than 35 in good health.

CDR3 sequence: CASRDRGGHEQFF. The CDR3 DNA reads TGTGCCAGCAGGGACAGGGGGGGACATGAGCAGTTCTTC. The gene calls are TRBV28 and TRBJ2-1; 10 bases align to TRBD1. V trimming: 6 bases; J trimming: 8 bases; junction bases outside the gene matches: 4. Germline CDR1 and CDR2: MDHEN and SYDVKM. The CDR3 has 13 residues.